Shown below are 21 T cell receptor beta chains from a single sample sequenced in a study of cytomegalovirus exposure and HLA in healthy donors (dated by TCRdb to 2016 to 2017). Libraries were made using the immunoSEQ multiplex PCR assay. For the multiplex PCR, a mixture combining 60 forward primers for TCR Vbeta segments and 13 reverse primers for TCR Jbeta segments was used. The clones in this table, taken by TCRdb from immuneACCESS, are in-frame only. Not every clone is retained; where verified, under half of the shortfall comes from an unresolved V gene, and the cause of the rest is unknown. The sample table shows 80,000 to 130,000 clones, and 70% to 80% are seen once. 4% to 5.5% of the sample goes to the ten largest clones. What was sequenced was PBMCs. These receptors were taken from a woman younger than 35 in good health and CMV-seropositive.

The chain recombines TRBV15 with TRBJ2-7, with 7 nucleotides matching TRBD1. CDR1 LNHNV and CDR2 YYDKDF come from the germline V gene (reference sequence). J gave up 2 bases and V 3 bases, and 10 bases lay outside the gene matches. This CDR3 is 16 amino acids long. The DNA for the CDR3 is TGTGCCACCAGCAGCCTACCTCACAGGGGCACCTACGAGCAGTACTTC. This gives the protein CATSSLPHRGTYEQYF.

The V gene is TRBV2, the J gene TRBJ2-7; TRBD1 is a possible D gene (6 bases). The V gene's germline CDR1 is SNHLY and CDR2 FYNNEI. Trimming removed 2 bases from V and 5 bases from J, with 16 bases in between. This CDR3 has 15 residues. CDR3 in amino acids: CASSELPGVADEQYF. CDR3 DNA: TGTGCCAGCAGTGAATTGCCAGGGGTAGCCGACGAGCAGTACTTC.

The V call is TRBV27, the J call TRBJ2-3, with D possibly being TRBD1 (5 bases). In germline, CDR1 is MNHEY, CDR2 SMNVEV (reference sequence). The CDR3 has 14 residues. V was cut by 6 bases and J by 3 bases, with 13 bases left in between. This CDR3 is CASRGDLRTDTQYF. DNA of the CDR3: TGTGCCAGCAGAGGGGATTTGAGGACAGATACGCAGTATTTT.

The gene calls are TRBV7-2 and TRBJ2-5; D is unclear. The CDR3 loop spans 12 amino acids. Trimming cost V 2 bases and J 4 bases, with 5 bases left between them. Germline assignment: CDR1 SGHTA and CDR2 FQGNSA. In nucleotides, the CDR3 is TGTGCCAGCAGCTTAAGTAGAGAGACCCAGTACTTC. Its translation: CASSLSRETQYF.

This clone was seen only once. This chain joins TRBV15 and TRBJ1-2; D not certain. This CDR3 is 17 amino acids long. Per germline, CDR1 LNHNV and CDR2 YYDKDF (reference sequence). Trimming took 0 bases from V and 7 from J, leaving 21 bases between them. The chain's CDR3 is CATSRDKGIPGFGGYTF. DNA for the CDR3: TGTGCCACCAGCAGAGATAAAGGGATCCCGGGGTTTGGTGGCTACACCTTC.

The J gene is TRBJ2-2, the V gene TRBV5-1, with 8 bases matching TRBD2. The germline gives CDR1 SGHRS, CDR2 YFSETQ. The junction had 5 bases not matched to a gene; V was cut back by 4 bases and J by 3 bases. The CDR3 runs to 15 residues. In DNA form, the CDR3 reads TGCGCCAGCAGCGGAACTAGCGGAGACACCGGGGAGCTGTTTTTT. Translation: CASSGTSGDTGELFF.

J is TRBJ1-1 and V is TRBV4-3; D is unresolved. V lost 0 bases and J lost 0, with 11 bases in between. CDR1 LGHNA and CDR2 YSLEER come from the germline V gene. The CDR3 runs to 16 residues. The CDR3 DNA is TGCGCCAGCAGCCAAGACTTATTTTATGTGAACACTGAAGCTTTCTTT. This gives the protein CASSQDLFYVNTEAFF.

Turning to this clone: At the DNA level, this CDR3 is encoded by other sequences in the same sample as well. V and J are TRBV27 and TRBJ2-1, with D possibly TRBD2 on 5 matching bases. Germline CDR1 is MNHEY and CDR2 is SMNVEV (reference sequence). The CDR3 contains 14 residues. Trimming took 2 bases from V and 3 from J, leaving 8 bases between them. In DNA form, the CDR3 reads TGTGCCAGCAGTTTAAGCGGAGGCTACAATGAGCAGTTCTTC. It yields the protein CASSLSGGYNEQFF.

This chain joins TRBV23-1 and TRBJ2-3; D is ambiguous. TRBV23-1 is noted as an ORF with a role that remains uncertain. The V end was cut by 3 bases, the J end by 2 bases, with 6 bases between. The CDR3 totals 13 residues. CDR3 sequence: CASSHPYTDTQYF. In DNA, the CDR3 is TGCGCCAGCAGTCATCCTTACACAGATACGCAGTATTTT.

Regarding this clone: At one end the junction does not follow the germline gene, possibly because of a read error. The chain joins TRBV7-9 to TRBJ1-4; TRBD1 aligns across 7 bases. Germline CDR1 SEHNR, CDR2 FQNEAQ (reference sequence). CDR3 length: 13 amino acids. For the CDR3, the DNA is TGTTCCAGCAGCAGAGACAGGGCTGAAAAACTGTTTTTT. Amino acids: CSSSRDRAEKLFF.

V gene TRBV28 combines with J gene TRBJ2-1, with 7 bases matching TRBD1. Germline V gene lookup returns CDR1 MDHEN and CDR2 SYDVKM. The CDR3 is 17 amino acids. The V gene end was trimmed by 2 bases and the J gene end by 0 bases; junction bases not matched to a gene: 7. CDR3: CASSLAGGSPSYNEQFF. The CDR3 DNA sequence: TGTGCCAGCAGTTTAGCAGGGGGTTCCCCCTCCTACAATGAGCAGTTCTTC.

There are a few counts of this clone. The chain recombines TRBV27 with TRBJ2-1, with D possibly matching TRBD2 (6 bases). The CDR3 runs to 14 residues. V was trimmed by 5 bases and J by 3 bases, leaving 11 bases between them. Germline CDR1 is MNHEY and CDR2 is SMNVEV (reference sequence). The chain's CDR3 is CASSPWDFYNEQFF. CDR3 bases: TGTGCCAGCAGTCCATGGGACTTCTACAATGAGCAGTTCTTC.

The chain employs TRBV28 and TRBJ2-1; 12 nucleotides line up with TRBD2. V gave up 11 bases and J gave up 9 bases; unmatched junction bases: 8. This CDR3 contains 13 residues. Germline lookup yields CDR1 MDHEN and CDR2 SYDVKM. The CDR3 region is CAGQTSGSIEQFF. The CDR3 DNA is TGTGCCGGACAGACTAGCGGGAGTATTGAGCAGTTCTTC.

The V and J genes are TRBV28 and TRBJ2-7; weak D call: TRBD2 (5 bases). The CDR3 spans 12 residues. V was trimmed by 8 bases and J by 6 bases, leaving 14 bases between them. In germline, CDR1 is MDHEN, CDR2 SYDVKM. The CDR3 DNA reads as TGTGCCAGCCGCCGCTTGGACTCCGAGCAGTACTTC. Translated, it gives CASRRLDSEQYF.

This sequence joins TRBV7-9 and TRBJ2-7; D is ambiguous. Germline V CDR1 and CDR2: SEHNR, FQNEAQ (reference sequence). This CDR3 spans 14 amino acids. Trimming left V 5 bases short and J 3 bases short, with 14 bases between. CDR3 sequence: CASSPNPEDYEQYF. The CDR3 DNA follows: TGTGCCAGCAGCCCCAATCCAGAAGACTACGAGCAGTACTTC.

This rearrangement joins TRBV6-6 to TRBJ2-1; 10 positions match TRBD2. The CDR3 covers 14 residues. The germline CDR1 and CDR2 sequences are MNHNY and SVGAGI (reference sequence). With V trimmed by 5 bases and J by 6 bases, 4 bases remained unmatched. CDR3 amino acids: CASSPGTSANEQFF. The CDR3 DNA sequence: TGTGCCAGCAGTCCCGGGACTAGCGCCAATGAGCAGTTCTTC.

The CDR3 is CASPRAGGWNEQFF. CDR3 nucleotide sequence: TGTGCCAGCCCGCGAGCGGGAGGGTGGAATGAGCAGTTCTTC. The chain uses TRBV19 and TRBJ2-1; 10 positions match TRBD2. Trimming took 9 bases from V and 7 from J; bases not matched to a gene: 9. This CDR3 region has 14 residues. Germline assignment: CDR1 LNHDA and CDR2 SQIVND (reference sequence).

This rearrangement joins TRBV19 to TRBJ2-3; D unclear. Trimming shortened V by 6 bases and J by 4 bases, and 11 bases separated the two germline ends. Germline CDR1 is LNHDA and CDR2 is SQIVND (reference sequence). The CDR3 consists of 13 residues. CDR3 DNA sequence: TGTGCCAGTAGCAACGGTCGGGCAGATACGCAGTATTTT. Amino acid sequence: CASSNGRADTQYF.

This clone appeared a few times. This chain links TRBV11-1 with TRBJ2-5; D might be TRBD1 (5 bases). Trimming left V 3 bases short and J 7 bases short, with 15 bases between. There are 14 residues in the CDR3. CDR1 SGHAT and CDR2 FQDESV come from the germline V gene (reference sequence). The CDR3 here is CASSLPDNSWTQYF. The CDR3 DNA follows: TGTGCCAGCAGCTTGCCGGACAACTCGTGGACCCAGTACTTC. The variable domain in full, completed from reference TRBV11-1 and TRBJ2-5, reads EAEVAQSPRYKITEKSQAVAFWCDPISGHATLYWYRQILGQGPELLVQFQDESVVDDSQLPKDRFSAERLKGVDSTLKIQPAELGDSAMYLCASSLPDNSWTQYFGPGTRLLVL.

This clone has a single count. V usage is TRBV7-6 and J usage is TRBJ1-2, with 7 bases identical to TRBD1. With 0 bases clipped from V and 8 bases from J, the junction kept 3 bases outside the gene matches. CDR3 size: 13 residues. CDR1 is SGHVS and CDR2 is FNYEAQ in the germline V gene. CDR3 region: CASSLAGTDGYTF. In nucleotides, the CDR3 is TGTGCCAGCAGCTTAGCAGGGACAGACGGCTACACCTTC.

The CDR3 loop reads CASSFSTSGNYEQYF. The CDR3 DNA sequence: TGTGCCAGCAGTTTTTCGACTAGCGGGAACTACGAGCAGTACTTC. V usage is TRBV28 and J usage is TRBJ2-7; the match to TRBD2 covers 11 bases. The CDR3 loop spans 15 amino acids. Per the germline V gene, CDR1 is MDHEN and CDR2 is SYDVKM. V dropped 3 bases and J dropped 3; count of bases not matched to a gene: 4.